The next 18 T cell receptor beta chains were all read from a single sample in a study of T-cell reconstitution after alpha-beta-depleted transplantation in children (dated by TCRdb to about 2016). Explained via the paper, the treatment or condition label denotes: allogeneic hematopoietic cell transplantation with graft depleted of TCRalphabeta T cells and CD19 B cells. The library was prepared using PCR. The instrument given in TCRdb is Illumina HiSeq 2500. TCR libraries were prepared with molecular barcoding, using unique molecular identifiers to normalize TCRbeta repertoire quantification. Using fastp at Q25 and MiXCR, TCRdb reprocessed the public reads and kept productive beta chains. Entries are consolidated by CDR3 protein sequence, retaining the most common genes and DNA. The sample table lists 65,000 to 90,000 distinct CDR3 sequences, under 13% of them with a count of one. The ten top clones hold 13% of the sample.

This specimen consisted of PBMCs, obtained before TCRalphabeta/CD19-depleted stem cell transplant. These receptor sequences come from a boy under 18 with acute myeloid leukemia, due to receive a stem cell transplant.

The sample holds many counts of this clonotype. CDR3: CSAVGTSVGNTEAFF. In DNA form, the CDR3 reads TGCAGTGCCGTCGGGACCTCGGTCGGGAACACTGAAGCTTTCTTT. J is TRBJ1-1 and V is TRBV20-1; possibly TRBD1 for D (5 bases). The germline CDR1 and CDR2 sequences are DFQATT and SNEGSKA (reference sequence). The length of the CDR3 is 15 residues. Trimming stripped 6 bases from V and 1 base from J, with 18 bases between.

This clonotype has just a few counts. The rearrangement joins TRBV30 to TRBJ1-6; TRBD1 matches at 7 bases. The CDR3 is made up of 14 amino acids. In germline, CDR1 is GTSNPN, CDR2 SVGIG (reference sequence). J gave up 8 bases and V 8 bases, and 12 bases lay outside the gene matches. The CDR3 nucleotides read TGTGCCGGAGGAACACAGGGGTTGGATTCACCCCTCCACTTT. This sequence encodes CAGGTQGLDSPLHF.

The chain joins TRBV11-2 to TRBJ2-7, with D maybe TRBD1 (5 bases). This CDR3 comprises 16 residues. With 2 bases removed from V and 1 base from J, the gap between germline ends came to 15 bases. Germline-derived CDR1 and CDR2 are SGHAT and FQNNGV. CDR3 DNA: TGTGCCAGCAGCTTAATTAGGGGCCTGGGTTCCTACGAGCAGTACTTC. Protein product: CASSLIRGLGSYEQYF.

This clonotype has a handful of counts. The gene calls are TRBV6-5 and TRBJ1-2, with 9 bases identical to TRBD1. In germline, CDR1 is MNHEY, CDR2 SVGAGI. This CDR3 is built from 15 residues. The V gene end was trimmed by 4 bases and the J gene end by 2 bases; junction bases not matched to a gene: 5. In nucleotides, the CDR3 is TGTGCCAGCAGTTTCCTCGGGACAGGGAACTATGGCTACACCTTC. Translating it yields CASSFLGTGNYGYTF.

As regards this clonotype: This may be a read error: a much more frequent sequence differs by one nucleotide. The chain recombines TRBV20-1 with TRBJ2-3; D might be TRBD2 (5 bases). There are 15 residues in the CDR3. Germline loops: CDR1 DFQATT, CDR2 SNEGSKA (reference sequence). CDR3 protein: CSARDWLGLTDKQYF. For the CDR3, the DNA is TGCAGTGCTAGAGATTGGCTAGGACTCACAGATAAGCAGTATTTT.

This clonotype was picked up many times. The chain combines TRBV4-2 with TRBJ2-7, with a possible D match to TRBD1 (5 bases). This CDR3 contains 14 residues. V was shortened by 3 bases and J by 5 bases, with 14 bases between the two germline ends. Germline values: CDR1 LGHNA, CDR2 YNFKEQ. The chain's CDR3 is CASSQRREPNEQYF. The CDR3 coding sequence is TGTGCCAGCAGCCAGCGCAGGGAACCCAACGAGCAGTACTTC.

This clonotype was recorded many times. The chain employs TRBV7-2 and TRBJ1-1; D is unclear. The CDR3 has 16 amino acids. The V gene's germline CDR1 is SGHTA and CDR2 FQGNSA. Trimming took 1 base from V and 4 from J, leaving 16 bases between them. The CDR3 DNA is TGTGCCAGCAGCTTAGGATCAAGAGGGAAGGCCACTGAAGCTTTCTTT. It translates to CASSLGSRGKATEAFF.

The chain links TRBV12-3 or TRBV12-4 to TRBJ2-7; maybe TRBD1 (5 bases). V gave up 8 bases and J gave up 4 bases, with 18 bases separating them. This CDR3 is built from 14 residues. CDR3 bases: TGTGCCAGCCACTGGGGCGTCCCTGGGTACGAGCAGTACTTC. Translation gives CASHWGVPGYEQYF.

This clonotype was seen ten or more times. J is TRBJ2-4 and V is TRBV6-1; 12 bases align to TRBD2. The CDR3 has 17 residues. Germline CDR1 MNHNS, CDR2 SASEGT. Unmatched junction bases numbered 9, after V lost 7 bases and J lost 2 bases. The CDR3 is CASISLAGGYTKNIQYF. The CDR3 DNA sequence: TGTGCCAGCATAAGTCTAGCGGGAGGGTATACCAAAAACATTCAGTACTTC.

V and J are TRBV7-3 and TRBJ1-2; TRBD1 matches at 10 bases. J was trimmed by 2 bases and V by 4 bases; bases with no gene match: 7. This CDR3 spans 16 amino acids. Looked up from germline, CDR1 is SGHTA and CDR2 is FQGTGA. The DNA for the CDR3 is TGTGCCAGCAGCTCGGGACAGGGGAGAATAAACTATGGCTACACCTTC. It is translated as CASSSGQGRINYGYTF. The variable domain in full, with the rest retrieved from reference TRBV7-3 and TRBJ1-2, is GAGVSQTPSNKVTEKGKYVELRCDPISGHTALYWYRQSLGQGPEFLIYFQGTGAADDSGLPNDRFFAVRPEGSVSTLKIQRTERGDSAVYLCASSSGQGRINYGYTFGSGTRLTVV.

This clonotype was counted at least ten times. This rearrangement joins TRBV7-2 to TRBJ1-6, with 8 nucleotides matching TRBD1. The CDR3 runs to 14 residues. Germline V gene sequence: CDR1 SGHTA, CDR2 FQGNSA. After removal of 6 bases from V and 6 bases from J, the junction contained 4 bases not matched to a gene. The CDR3 nucleotides read TGTGCCAGCAGTTCAGGACAGGGTAATTCACCCCTCCACTTT. It yields the protein CASSSGQGNSPLHF.

In this sample, this clonotype turned up many times. This chain connects TRBV15 to TRBJ2-1, with no clear D. Between the trimmed V and J ends, which lost 0 bases and 7 bases, there was a span of 10 bases. The CDR3 spans 14 residues. In germline, CDR1 is LNHNV, CDR2 YYDKDF (reference sequence). CDR3: CATSRDLELNEQFF. The CDR3 DNA is TGTGCCACCAGCAGAGATCTCGAGCTGAATGAGCAGTTCTTC.

In this sample, this clonotype turned up many times. This chain uses TRBV7-2 with TRBJ2-4; the D gene is possibly TRBD2 (6 bases). The CDR3 runs 14 residues. V lost 6 bases and J lost 7, with 16 bases in between. CDR1 and CDR2 from the germline V gene are SGHTA and FQGNSA. CDR3 nucleotides: TGTGCCAGCAGTCTATCGGAGGGCCTGAACATTCAGTACTTC. This gives the protein CASSLSEGLNIQYF.

This clonotype was detected many times. The chain recombines TRBV7-2 with TRBJ2-1; D is unclear. CDR3 size: 16 residues. V gave up 6 bases and J gave up 2 bases, with 17 bases separating them. Germline CDR1 and CDR2: SGHTA and FQGNSA. The CDR3 reads CASRAMLTGAYNEQFF. Written as DNA, the CDR3 is TGTGCCAGCAGGGCGATGTTAACCGGAGCCTACAATGAGCAGTTCTTC.

This clonotype counts as medium-sized. The V and J genes are TRBV27 and TRBJ1-5, with unresolved D. Germline CDR1 is MNHEY and CDR2 is SMNVEV (reference sequence). The CDR3 runs to 14 residues. Trimming removed 4 bases from V and 0 bases from J, with 7 bases in between. CDR3 region: CASSWVLSNQPQHF. The CDR3 bases are TGTGCCAGCAGTTGGGTTCTTAGCAATCAGCCCCAGCATTTT.

This clonotype has at least ten counts. The chain couples TRBV28 to TRBJ1-2; 9 bases agree with TRBD1. Trimming took 4 bases from V and 2 from J; bases not matched to a gene: 11. This CDR3 region has 17 residues. Germline-derived CDR1 and CDR2 are MDHEN and SYDVKM. CDR3 region: CASSSTGGVTRNYGYTF. In nucleotides, the CDR3 is TGTGCCAGCAGTTCCACAGGGGGCGTAACGAGGAACTATGGCTACACCTTC.

DNA of the CDR3: TGTGCCAGCAGCAGCTACGCTGGGGCCAACGTCCTGACTTTC. Residues: CASSSYAGANVLTF. This rearrangement joins TRBV7-2 to TRBJ2-6; D gene unclear. The CDR3 has 14 amino acids. The V end was cut by 5 bases, the J end by 2 bases, with 7 bases between. Germline V CDR1 and CDR2: SGHTA, FQGNSA.

The chain couples TRBV6-5 to TRBJ1-2; D not certain. The ends were cut back, 0 bases at V and 8 bases at J, with 13 bases in the middle. Looked up from germline, CDR1 is MNHEY and CDR2 is SVGAGI. This CDR3 spans 14 amino acids. The CDR3 DNA sequence: TGTGCCAGCAGTTACTCGGGCAGGAGGATAGGCTACACCTTC. Its translation is CASSYSGRRIGYTF.